The 27 T cell receptor beta chains listed next were all sequenced from one sample in a study of blood T cell repertoires in COVID-19. Sequencing used immunoSEQ multiplex PCR; TCRdb keeps in-frame clones, though not all of them. The sample lists 310,000 or so clones, approximately 90% occurring once. Material for sequencing was peripheral blood. Receptors were obtained from a woman aged 30 to 39 with COVID-19, enrolled during active disease.

The chain joins TRBV5-1 to TRBJ2-3, with TRBD2 as a possible D gene (5 bases). The CDR3 is 14 amino acids. Germline V lookup: CDR1 SGHRS, CDR2 YFSETQ. The ends were cut back, 3 bases at V and 0 bases at J, with 8 bases in the middle. The CDR3 here is CASSSAVSTDTQYF. CDR3 DNA: TGCGCCAGCAGCTCAGCGGTTAGCACAGATACGCAGTATTTT.

CDR3 nucleotides: TGTGCCAGTTCTGGACTGGTAATCTACGAGCAGTACTTC. It specifies CASSGLVIYEQYF. This rearrangement joins TRBV2 to TRBJ2-7; tentative D call: TRBD2 (5 bases). The CDR3 runs 13 residues. The germline V and J ends were trimmed by 9 bases and 3 bases, with 15 bases remaining between them. CDR1 and CDR2 (germline): SNHLY, FYNNEI.

This clone was picked up a small number of times. The V call is TRBV2, the J call TRBJ1-1; D ambiguous. CDR3 length: 14 amino acids. V lost 8 bases and J lost 5, with 18 bases in between. The germline CDR1 and CDR2 sequences are SNHLY and FYNNEI. The CDR3, as DNA: TGTGCCAGCCTAAAAGGAGGCCGAAGGACTGAAGCTTTCTTT. Amino acid sequence: CASLKGGRRTEAFF. Variable domain in full (rest from reference TRBV2 and TRBJ1-1): EPEVTQTPSHQVTQMGQEVILRCVPISNHLYFYWYRQILGQKVEFLVSFYNNEISEKSEIFDDQFSVERPDGSNFTLKIRSTKLEDSAMYFCASLKGGRRTEAFFGQGTRLTVV.

This chain uses TRBV5-6 with TRBJ1-2, with no clear D. Germline V gives CDR1 SGHDT, CDR2 YYEEEE. The length of the CDR3 is 16 residues. Trimming took 2 bases from V and 2 from J, leaving 16 bases between them. The CDR3 reads CASSFPGPLSNYGYTF. The CDR3 DNA reads TGTGCCAGCAGCTTCCCAGGTCCCCTAAGCAACTATGGCTACACCTTC.

J is TRBJ2-2 and V is TRBV3-1 (or the pseudogene TRBV3-2); no clear D. The CDR3 contains 16 residues. Germline-derived CDR1 and CDR2 are LGHDT and YNNKEL (reference sequence). V was pared by 1 base and J by 0 bases, with 9 bases between. CDR3 protein: CASSQVLTANTGELFF. The CDR3 DNA reads as TGTGCCAGCAGCCAAGTCCTCACTGCGAACACCGGGGAGCTGTTTTTT.

The V and J genes are TRBV5-1 and TRBJ1-4; TRBD1 aligns across 9 bases. Per germline, CDR1 SGHRS and CDR2 YFSETQ. This CDR3 comprises 15 residues. V shed 4 bases and J 2 bases; nucleotides not matched to a gene: 3. The DNA for the CDR3 is TGCGCCAGCAGCACCGACAGGGGGACTAATGAAAAACTGTTTTTT. Its protein is CASSTDRGTNEKLFF.

V is TRBV28 and J is TRBJ2-3; TRBD2 might be the D (5 bases). The CDR3 spans 17 residues. Trimming took off 3 bases at V and 0 bases at J, with 16 bases between the two ends. Germline assignment: CDR1 MDHEN and CDR2 SYDVKM. This chain's CDR3 is CASSFGLGKTSTDTQYF. The CDR3, as DNA: TGTGCCAGCAGTTTCGGTCTCGGGAAGACTAGCACAGATACGCAGTATTTT.

J is TRBJ1-1 and V is TRBV11-2, with D uncertain. CDR1 and CDR2 (germline): SGHAT, FQNNGV. Between the trimmed V and J ends, which lost 0 bases and 1 base, there was a span of 18 bases. The CDR3 spans 18 residues. This chain's CDR3 is CASSLDHYDLVQNTEAFF. CDR3 in DNA: TGTGCCAGCAGCTTAGATCACTACGATTTAGTGCAGAACACTGAAGCTTTCTTT.

The chain links TRBV14 to TRBJ1-2, with 9 bases fitting TRBD1. V shed 4 bases and J 4 bases; nucleotides not matched to a gene: 1. Germline lookup yields CDR1 SGHDN and CDR2 FVKESK. This CDR3 spans 13 amino acids. The CDR3 nucleotides read TGTGCCAGCAGCCCGGGACAGGGCTATGGCTACACCTTC. It codes for CASSPGQGYGYTF. Combining the CDR3 with reference TRBV14 and TRBJ1-2 gives the whole variable domain EAGVTQFPSHSVIEKGQTVTLRCDPISGHDNLYWYRRVMGKEIKFLLHFVKESKQDESGMPNNRFLAERTGGTYSTLKVQPAELEDSGVYFCASSPGQGYGYTFGSGTRLTVV.

The chain combines TRBV6-2 or TRBV6-3 with TRBJ1-2, with 7 bases matching TRBD1. Germline CDR1 and CDR2: MNHEY and SVGEGT. V lost 2 bases to trimming and J lost 6 bases; unmatched junction nucleotides: 3. The CDR3 is 13 residues long. The chain's CDR3 is CASSYLGQHGYTF. CDR3 bases: TGTGCCAGCAGTTACCTGGGACAGCATGGCTACACCTTC.

This clone was seen just once. The chain employs TRBV20-1 and TRBJ2-1; TRBD2 matches at 8 bases. Germline V CDR1 and CDR2: DFQATT, SNEGSKA (reference sequence). Trimming cost V 3 bases and J 8 bases; bases outside gene matches: 15. CDR3 size: 16 residues. The DNA for the CDR3 is TGCAGTGCTAGTAGGGGGGCTAGCGGGCCGGGCGATGAGCAGTTCTTC. It translates to CSASRGASGPGDEQFF.

The J gene is TRBJ1-6, the V gene TRBV28; D is perhaps TRBD1 (5 bases). Trimming removed 6 bases at V and 7 bases at J, with 7 bases between. Germline CDR1 and CDR2: MDHEN and SYDVKM. This CDR3 comprises 12 residues. The CDR3 DNA reads TGTGCCAGCAGCCGGGGGAATTCACCCCTCCACTTT. It translates to CASSRGNSPLHF.

The chain has TRBV18 and TRBJ2-7, with D perhaps matching TRBD1 (5 bases). Germline V lookup: CDR1 KGHSH, CDR2 LQKENI. This CDR3 is built from 14 residues. V lost 1 base, J lost 3 bases, and 10 bases lay in between. CDR3 bases: TGTGCCAGCTCACCACTCGTGGACAACTACGAGCAGTACTTC. It is translated as CASSPLVDNYEQYF.

This clone was seen a handful of times. The chain has TRBV18 and TRBJ2-1; TRBD2 is a possible D gene (5 bases). Germline assignment: CDR1 KGHSH and CDR2 LQKENI. The length of the CDR3 is 13 residues. V lost 2 bases and J 8 bases, leaving 10 bases between the germline ends. The CDR3 DNA reads as TGTGCCAGCTCACCAGAGGGCGTGTATGAGCAGTTCTTC. It is translated as CASSPEGVYEQFF.

V gene TRBV15 combines with J gene TRBJ1-1; no clear D gene. Germline CDR1 reads LNHNV; CDR2 reads YYDKDF (reference sequence). The CDR3 runs to 13 residues. V was pared by 0 bases and J by 2 bases, with 4 bases between. CDR3 in amino acids: CATSRDPNTEAFF. The CDR3 nucleotides read TGTGCCACCAGCAGAGATCCTAACACTGAAGCTTTCTTT.

V is TRBV11-2 and J is TRBJ2-7; D is possibly TRBD1 (5 bases). The germline V and J ends were trimmed by 3 bases and 6 bases, with 18 bases remaining between them. This CDR3 region has 15 residues. From germline, CDR1 is SGHAT and CDR2 FQNNGV. The CDR3 coding sequence is TGTGCCAGCAGCTTTGGGGCCCGAAGTTGGGGCGAGCAGTACTTC. Protein sequence: CASSFGARSWGEQYF.

The V and J genes are TRBV5-1 and TRBJ2-4; D possibly corresponds to TRBD2 (6 bases). The CDR3 runs to 14 residues. Trimming stripped 5 bases from V and 6 bases from J, with 15 bases between. Germline CDR1 and CDR2: SGHRS and YFSETQ. The CDR3 sequence: CASRGSGELNIQYF. The CDR3, as DNA: TGCGCCAGCAGGGGCTCGGGGGAGCTAAACATTCAGTACTTC.

The chain is built from TRBV7-8 and TRBJ2-7; no definite D call. Germline V gene sequence: CDR1 SGHVS, CDR2 FQNEAQ. The ends were cut back, 5 bases at V and 0 bases at J, with 5 bases in the middle. The CDR3 is 12 amino acids. The chain's CDR3 is CASSLSSYEQYF. The CDR3, as DNA: TGTGCCAGCAGCCTCTCCTCCTACGAGCAGTACTTC.

V gene TRBV7-8 combines with J gene TRBJ1-5; 7 bases are a match to TRBD1. The J segment lost 8 bases and the V segment lost 0 bases, leaving 7 bases of the junction unmatched. CDR1 and CDR2 from the germline V gene are SGHVS and FQNEAQ. The CDR3 is 15 amino acids. CDR3 nucleotides: TGTGCCAGCAGCTTAGCTTTGCGACAGGGTAAGCCCCAGCATTTT. This sequence encodes CASSLALRQGKPQHF.

The rearrangement joins TRBV19 to TRBJ1-5; the D is unclear. In germline, CDR1 is LNHDA, CDR2 SQIVND (reference sequence). With 1 base removed from V and 0 bases from J, the gap between germline ends came to 10 bases. The CDR3 runs to 16 residues. The CDR3 is CASSIVGRYSNQPQHF. The CDR3, as DNA: TGTGCCAGTAGTATAGTGGGCAGATATAGCAATCAGCCCCAGCATTTT.

This chain links TRBV30 with TRBJ2-2, with 11 bases that match TRBD2. Germline values: CDR1 GTSNPN, CDR2 SVGIG (reference sequence). CDR3 length: 16 amino acids. V shed 0 bases, J shed 4 bases, and the junction held 4 bases outside the gene matches. The CDR3 DNA sequence: TGTGCCTGGAGTGTGGGACTAGCGGCCCGCACCGGGGAGCTGTTTTTT. Its protein is CAWSVGLAARTGELFF.

The chain carries TRBV5-1 and TRBJ2-1; 7 nucleotides line up with TRBD2. Germline V gene data show CDR1 as SGHRS and CDR2 as YFSETQ. The junction had 8 bases not matched to a gene; V was cut back by 5 bases and J by 0 bases. This CDR3 spans 16 amino acids. CDR3 DNA sequence: TGCGCCAGCAGATTACCTAGCGGAAGCTCCTACAATGAGCAGTTCTTC. It yields the protein CASRLPSGSSYNEQFF.

This chain uses TRBV19 with TRBJ1-4; TRBD1 agrees at 7 bases. This CDR3 contains 16 residues. V was clipped by 5 bases and J by 8 bases; unmatched bases: 14. Germline V lookup: CDR1 LNHDA, CDR2 SQIVND (reference sequence). The CDR3 here is CASSGTPTGWPEKLFF. The CDR3 bases are TGTGCCAGTAGTGGAACCCCGACAGGGTGGCCAGAAAAACTGTTTTTT. Combining the CDR3 with reference TRBV19 and TRBJ1-4 gives the whole variable domain DGGITQSPKYLFRKEGQNVTLSCEQNLNHDAMYWYRQDPGQGLRLIYYSQIVNDFQKGDIAEGYSVSREKKESFPLTVTSAQKNPTAFYLCASSGTPTGWPEKLFFGSGTQLSVL.

The CDR3 DNA reads as TGTGCCAGCAGTGAAGCGAGTGAGTCGTCAGCGAGAGGCTACACCTTC. As protein: CASSEASESSARGYTF. This chain connects TRBV25-1 to TRBJ1-2, with D uncertain. This CDR3 comprises 16 residues. CDR1 is MGHDK, CDR2 SYGVNS, per germline. Trimming removed 2 bases at V and 8 bases at J, with 21 bases between.

The rearrangement links TRBV2 to TRBJ2-7; TRBD2 aligns across 12 bases. The ends lost 2 bases at V and 5 bases at J; junction bases unmatched: 4. Per the germline V gene, CDR1 is SNHLY and CDR2 is FYNNEI. The CDR3 covers 15 residues. CDR3 coding DNA: TGTGCCAGCAGTGAACGGACTAGCGGGACTGACGAGCAGTACTTC. This gives the protein CASSERTSGTDEQYF.

This sequence joins TRBV4-2 and TRBJ1-3; unclear D gene. CDR3 size: 17 residues. From germline, CDR1 is LGHNA and CDR2 YNFKEQ. V shed 1 base and J shed 0 bases, with 13 bases lying between them. The CDR3, as DNA: TGTGCCAGCAGCCAAGTCTATGTGACAAGCTCTGGAAACACCATATATTTT. Translation: CASSQVYVTSSGNTIYF.

V gene TRBV3-1 (or the pseudogene TRBV3-2) combines with J gene TRBJ2-7; possibly TRBD1 for D (6 bases). The germline gives CDR1 LGHDT, CDR2 YNNKEL (reference sequence). The CDR3 has 14 amino acids. Trimming removed 0 bases at V and 4 bases at J, with 10 bases between. The CDR3 is CASSQDGQGYEQYF. The DNA for the CDR3 is TGTGCCAGCAGCCAAGACGGTCAGGGGTACGAGCAGTACTTC.